This TCR beta chain was recorded in a study of beta chain features in type 1 diabetes. Study in general: Sorted cells numbering under 110 million were examined across all samples.

The germline gives CDR1 MGHDK, CDR2 SYGVNS. The CDR3 is made up of 14 amino acids. Trimming removed 2 bases from V and 4 bases from J, with 11 bases in between. Reverse transcribing all isolated RNA meant expressed TCRB transcripts were sequenced. The method was immunoSEQ multiplex PCR; TCRdb's version includes in-frame clones alone and lacks a portion of them. Of about 240,000 clones in the sample, approximately 15% were seen once. The study's findings and limits: Researchers report that Type 1 diabetes patients had moderately but significantly shorter TCRB CDR3s across all four CD4+ subsets. Type 1 diabetes patients had VDJ junctions that carried fewer insertions and more deletions. Whether HLA type influences TCRB rearrangement remained unresolved here. Highly expressing activated T cells could be over-counted with a cDNA template.

Concerning this clone: Its target is unknown.

V usage is TRBV25-1 and J usage is TRBJ1-1; the D is unclear. The specimen was naive CD4+ T cells from blood. The TCR comes from a man younger than 45 with type 1 diabetes. The CDR3 protein is CASSEGWRATEAFF. Written as DNA, the CDR3 is TGTGCCAGCAGTGAAGGATGGAGAGCCACTGAAGCTTTCTTT.